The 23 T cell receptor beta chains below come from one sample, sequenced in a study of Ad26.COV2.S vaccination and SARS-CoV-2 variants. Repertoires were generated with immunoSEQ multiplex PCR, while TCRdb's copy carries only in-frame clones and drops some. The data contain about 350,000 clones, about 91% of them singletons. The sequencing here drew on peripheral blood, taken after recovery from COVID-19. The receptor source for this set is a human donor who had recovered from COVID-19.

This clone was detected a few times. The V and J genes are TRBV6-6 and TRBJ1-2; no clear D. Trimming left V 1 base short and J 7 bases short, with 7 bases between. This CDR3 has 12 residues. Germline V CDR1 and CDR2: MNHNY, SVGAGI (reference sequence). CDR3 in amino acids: CASSYLNSGYTF. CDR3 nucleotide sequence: TGTGCCAGCAGTTACTTGAATAGTGGCTACACCTTC.

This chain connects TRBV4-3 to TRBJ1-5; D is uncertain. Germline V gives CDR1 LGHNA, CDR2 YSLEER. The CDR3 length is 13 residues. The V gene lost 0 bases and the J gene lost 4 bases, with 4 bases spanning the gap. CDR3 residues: CASSQDFNQPQHF. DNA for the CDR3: TGCGCCAGCAGCCAAGATTTTAATCAGCCCCAGCATTTT.

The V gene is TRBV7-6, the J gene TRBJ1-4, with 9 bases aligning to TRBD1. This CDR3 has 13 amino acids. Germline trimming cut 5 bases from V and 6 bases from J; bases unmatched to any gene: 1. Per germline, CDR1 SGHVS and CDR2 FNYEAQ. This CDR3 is CASSRTGDEKLFF. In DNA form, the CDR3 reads TGTGCCAGCAGCCGGACAGGGGATGAAAAACTGTTTTTT.

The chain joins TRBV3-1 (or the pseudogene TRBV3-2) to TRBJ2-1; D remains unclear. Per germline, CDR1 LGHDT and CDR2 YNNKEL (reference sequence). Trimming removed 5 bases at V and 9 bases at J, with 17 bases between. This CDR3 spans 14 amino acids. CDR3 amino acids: CASSVRPTTGEQFF. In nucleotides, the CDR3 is TGTGCCAGCAGCGTACGCCCGACGACCGGTGAGCAGTTCTTC.

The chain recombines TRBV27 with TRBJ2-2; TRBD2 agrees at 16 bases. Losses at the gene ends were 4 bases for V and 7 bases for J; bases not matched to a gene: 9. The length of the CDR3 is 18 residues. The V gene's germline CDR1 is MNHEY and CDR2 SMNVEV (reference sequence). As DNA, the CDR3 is TGTGCCAGCAGTTCTCCGGGACTAGCGGGGGGGCCGGACGGGGAGCTGTTTTTT. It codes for CASSSPGLAGGPDGELFF.

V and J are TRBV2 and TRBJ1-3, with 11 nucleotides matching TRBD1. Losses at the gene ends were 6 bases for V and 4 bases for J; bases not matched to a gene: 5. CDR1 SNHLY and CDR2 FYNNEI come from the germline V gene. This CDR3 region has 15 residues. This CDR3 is CASSGQGARGNTIYF. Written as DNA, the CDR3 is TGTGCCAGCAGCGGACAGGGGGCTAGGGGAAACACCATATATTTT.

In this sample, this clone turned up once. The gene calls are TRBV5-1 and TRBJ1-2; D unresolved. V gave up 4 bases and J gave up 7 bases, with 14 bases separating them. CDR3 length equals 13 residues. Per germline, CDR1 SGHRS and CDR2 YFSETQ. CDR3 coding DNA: TGCGCCAGCAGCCCTCAAGATGTCGCTGGCTACACCTTC. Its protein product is CASSPQDVAGYTF.

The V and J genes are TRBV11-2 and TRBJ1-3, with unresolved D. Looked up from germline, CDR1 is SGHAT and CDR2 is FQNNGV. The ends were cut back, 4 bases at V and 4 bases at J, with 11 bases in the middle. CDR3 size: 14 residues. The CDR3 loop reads CASSSPQRGNTIYF. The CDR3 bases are TGTGCCAGCAGCTCACCCCAGCGGGGAAACACCATATATTTT.

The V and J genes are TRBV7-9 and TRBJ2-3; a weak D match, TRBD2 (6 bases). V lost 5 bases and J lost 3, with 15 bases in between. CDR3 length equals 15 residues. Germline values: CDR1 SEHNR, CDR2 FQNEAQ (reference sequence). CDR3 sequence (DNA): TGTGCCAGCAGCACTGCGGGGTTAGGTACAGATACGCAGTATTTT. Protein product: CASSTAGLGTDTQYF.

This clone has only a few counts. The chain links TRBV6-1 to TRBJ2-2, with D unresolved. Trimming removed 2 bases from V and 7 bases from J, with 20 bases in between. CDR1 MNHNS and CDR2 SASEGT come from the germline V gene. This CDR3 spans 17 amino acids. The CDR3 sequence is CASSEKKGFTVGGELFF. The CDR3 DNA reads TGTGCCAGCAGTGAAAAAAAAGGGTTTACGGTCGGCGGGGAGCTGTTTTTT.

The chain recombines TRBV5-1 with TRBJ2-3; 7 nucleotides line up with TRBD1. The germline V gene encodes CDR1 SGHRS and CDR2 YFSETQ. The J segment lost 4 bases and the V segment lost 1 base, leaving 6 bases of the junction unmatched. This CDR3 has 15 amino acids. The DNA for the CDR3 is TGCGCCAGCAGCTTGCAGGGGGTAGGGGCAGATACGCAGTATTTT. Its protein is CASSLQGVGADTQYF.

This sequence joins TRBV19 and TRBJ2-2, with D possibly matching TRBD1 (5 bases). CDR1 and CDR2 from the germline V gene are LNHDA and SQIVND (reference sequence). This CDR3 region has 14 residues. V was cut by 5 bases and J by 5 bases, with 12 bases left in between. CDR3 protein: CASSLGRDTGELFF. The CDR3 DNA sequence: TGTGCCAGTAGTCTGGGCAGGGATACCGGGGAGCTGTTTTTT.

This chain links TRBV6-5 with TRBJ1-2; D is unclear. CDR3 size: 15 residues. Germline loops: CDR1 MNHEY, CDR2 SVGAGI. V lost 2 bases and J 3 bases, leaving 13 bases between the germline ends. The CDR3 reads CASSYTPGRDYGYTF. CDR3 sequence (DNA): TGTGCCAGCAGTTACACGCCTGGTCGGGACTATGGCTACACCTTC.

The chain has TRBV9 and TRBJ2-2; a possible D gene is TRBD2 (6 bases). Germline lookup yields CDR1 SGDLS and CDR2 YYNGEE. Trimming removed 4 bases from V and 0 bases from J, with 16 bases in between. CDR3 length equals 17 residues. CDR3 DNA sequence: TGTGCCAGCAGCCACCCGGGGGAGGAGCCGAACACCGGGGAGCTGTTTTTT. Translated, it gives CASSHPGEEPNTGELFF.

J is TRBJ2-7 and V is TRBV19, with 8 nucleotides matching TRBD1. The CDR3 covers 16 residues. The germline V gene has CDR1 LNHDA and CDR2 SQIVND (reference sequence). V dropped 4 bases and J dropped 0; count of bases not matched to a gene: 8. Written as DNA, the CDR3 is TGTGCCAGTAGTACCACCTACGGACAGGGCTCCTACGAGCAGTACTTC. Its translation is CASSTTYGQGSYEQYF.

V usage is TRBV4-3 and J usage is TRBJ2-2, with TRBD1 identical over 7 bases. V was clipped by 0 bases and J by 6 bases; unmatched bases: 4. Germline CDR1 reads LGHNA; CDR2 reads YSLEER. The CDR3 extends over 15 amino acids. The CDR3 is CASSQDRTGAGELFF. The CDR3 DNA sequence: TGCGCCAGCAGCCAAGACAGAACAGGGGCCGGGGAGCTGTTTTTT.

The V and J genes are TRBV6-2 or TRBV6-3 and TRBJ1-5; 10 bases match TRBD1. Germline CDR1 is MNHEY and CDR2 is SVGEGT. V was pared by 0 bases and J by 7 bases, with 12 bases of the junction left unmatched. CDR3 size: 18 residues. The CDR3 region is CASSYSRFTDRGRQPQHF. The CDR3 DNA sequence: TGTGCCAGCAGTTACTCGAGGTTTACGGACAGGGGGAGGCAGCCCCAGCATTTT.

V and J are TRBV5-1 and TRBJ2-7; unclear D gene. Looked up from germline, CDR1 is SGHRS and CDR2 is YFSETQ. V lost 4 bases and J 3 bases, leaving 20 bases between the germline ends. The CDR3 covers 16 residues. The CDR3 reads CASSLSGRSTYYEQYF. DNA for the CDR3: TGCGCCAGCAGCCTCTCAGGCAGATCCACCTACTACGAGCAGTACTTC.

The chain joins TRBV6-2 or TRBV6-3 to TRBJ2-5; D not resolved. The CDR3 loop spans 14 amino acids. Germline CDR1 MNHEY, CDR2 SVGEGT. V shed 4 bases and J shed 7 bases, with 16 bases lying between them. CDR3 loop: CASSFQTAPMTQYF. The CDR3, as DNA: TGTGCCAGCAGTTTTCAGACGGCGCCTATGACCCAGTACTTC.

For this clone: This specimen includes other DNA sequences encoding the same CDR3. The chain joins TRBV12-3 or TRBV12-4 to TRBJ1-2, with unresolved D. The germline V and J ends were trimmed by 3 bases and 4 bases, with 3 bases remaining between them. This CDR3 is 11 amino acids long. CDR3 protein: CASSLGYGYTF. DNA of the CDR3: TGTGCCAGCAGTTTGGGCTATGGCTACACCTTC.

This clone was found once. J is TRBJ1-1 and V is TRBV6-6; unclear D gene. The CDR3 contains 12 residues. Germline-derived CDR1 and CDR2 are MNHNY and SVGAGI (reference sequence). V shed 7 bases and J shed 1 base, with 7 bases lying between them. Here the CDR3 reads CASKPGNTEAFF. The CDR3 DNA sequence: TGTGCCAGCAAACCAGGGAACACTGAAGCTTTCTTT.

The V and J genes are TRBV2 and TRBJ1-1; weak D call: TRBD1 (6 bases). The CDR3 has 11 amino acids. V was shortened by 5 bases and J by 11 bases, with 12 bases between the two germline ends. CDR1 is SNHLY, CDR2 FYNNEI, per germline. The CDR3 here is CASSYGQRAFF. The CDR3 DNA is TGTGCCAGCAGTTACGGACAGAGGGCTTTCTTT.

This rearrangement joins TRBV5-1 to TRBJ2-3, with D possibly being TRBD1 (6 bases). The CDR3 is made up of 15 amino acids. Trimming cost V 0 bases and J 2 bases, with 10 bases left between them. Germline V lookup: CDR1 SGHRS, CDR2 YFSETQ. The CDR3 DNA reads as TGCGCCAGCAGCTTGGAGGGACAACCCACAGATACGCAGTATTTT. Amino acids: CASSLEGQPTDTQYF.